The text below deals with one T cell receptor beta chain. Its target is unknown. Next came a second PCR, run for 7 to 11 cycles, which used a sample-barcoded 5' primer along with a J-beta primer mix. Each cDNA molecule received a tag from a template-switch adaptor that had 12 random nucleotides. From the 5' RACE reads, TCRdb called clonotypes with MiXCR, one entry per CDR3 protein. Seen here are over a million distinct CDR3 sequences, approximately 59% observed once, and the top ten hold approximately 7%. This sample was included in a study of blood T cells in healthy people across ages. Regarding the study as a whole: Estimated diversity across one million T cells was deemed an underestimate. Roughly linear declines in TCR beta diversity per million T cells occurred with age.

The CDR3 is 17 residues long. With 2 bases clipped from V and 3 bases from J, the junction kept 10 bases outside the gene matches. This rearrangement joins TRBV12-3 or TRBV12-4 to TRBJ1-2; 9 bases are shared with TRBD1. The TCR comes from a man younger than 35 in good health. The sample comprised blood. The DNA for the CDR3 is TGTGCCAGCAGTTTACCGTACAGGGACAGGGTGTACTATGGCTACACCTTC. This sequence encodes CASSLPYRDRVYYGYTF.